The present T cell receptor beta chain was sequenced within a study of CD8 T cells in ankylosing spondylitis. Study-level results: A TCR beta motif of seven or eight highly homologous variants appeared characteristic of ankylosing spondylitis blood.

The V and J ends lost 1 base and 2 bases, in that order; junction bases with no gene match: 3. This CDR3 has 16 amino acids. Germline CDR1 and CDR2: LGHDT and YNNKEL (reference sequence). This clonotype is medium-sized. Its antigen is undetermined. TCRdb ran MiXCR on the 5' RACE reads and lists one entry per CDR3 protein. This table holds some 40,000 distinct CDR3 sequences, 10% found once. The TCR originated in a male donor with ankylosing spondylitis or in good health (not recorded which). Sequencing was performed on blood, either unsorted or a sorted T cell fraction (not recorded which). J is TRBJ1-3 and V is TRBV3-1, with 9 bases aligning to TRBD1. This chain's CDR3 is CASSQVQGAPGNTIYF. The CDR3 DNA reads as TGTGCCAGCAGCCAAGTACAGGGGGCGCCTGGAAACACCATATATTTT.